This TCR beta chain derives from a study of T cell changes during pregnancy in multiple sclerosis. The assay was immunoSEQ multiplex PCR, and TCRdb's table has in-frame clones only and misses some. The table includes roughly 27,000 clones, 88% detected once. The germline V gene has CDR1 MNHEY and CDR2 SMNVEV (reference sequence). There are 16 residues in the CDR3. The V gene end was trimmed by 3 bases and the J gene end by 1 base; junction bases not matched to a gene: 9. The receptor comes from a female donor with multiple sclerosis, enrolled in a pregnancy study. This specimen was CD8+ T cells from peripheral blood mononuclear cells, taken in the second trimester of pregnancy. This chain uses TRBV27 with TRBJ2-7; 7 positions agree with TRBD1. Here the CDR3 reads CASSLSTGTVSYEQYF. CDR3 bases: TGTGCCAGCAGTTTGTCTACCGGGACAGTATCCTACGAGCAGTACTTC.